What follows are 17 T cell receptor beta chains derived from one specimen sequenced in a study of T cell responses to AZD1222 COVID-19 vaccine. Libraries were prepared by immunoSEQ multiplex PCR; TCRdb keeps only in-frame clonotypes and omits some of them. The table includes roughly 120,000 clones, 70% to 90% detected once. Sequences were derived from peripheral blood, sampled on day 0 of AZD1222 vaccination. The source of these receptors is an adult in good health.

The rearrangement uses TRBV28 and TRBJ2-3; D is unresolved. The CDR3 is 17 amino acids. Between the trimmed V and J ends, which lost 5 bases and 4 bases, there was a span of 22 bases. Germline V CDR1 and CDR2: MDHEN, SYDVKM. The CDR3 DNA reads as TGTGCCAGCAGTACATCCTCGATTCTGGAGCCGGCAGATACGCAGTATTTT. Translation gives CASSTSSILEPADTQYF.

CDR3 in DNA: TGTGCCAGCAGGGACCAGGGTCGAGACACCATATATTTT. Encoded protein: CASRDQGRDTIYF. This rearrangement joins TRBV7-3 to TRBJ1-3; tentatively, D is TRBD1 (5 bases). The germline CDR1 and CDR2 sequences are SGHTA and FQGTGA. Trimming took off 6 bases at V and 8 bases at J, with 14 bases between the two ends. CDR3 length equals 13 residues.

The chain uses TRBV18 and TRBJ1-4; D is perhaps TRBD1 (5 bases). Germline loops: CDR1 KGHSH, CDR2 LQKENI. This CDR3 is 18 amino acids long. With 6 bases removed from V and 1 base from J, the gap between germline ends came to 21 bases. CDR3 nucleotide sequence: TGTGCCAGCTCCCTCAACGTCGGGGCGGTGGGAACTAATGAAAAACTGTTTTTT. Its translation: CASSLNVGAVGTNEKLFF.

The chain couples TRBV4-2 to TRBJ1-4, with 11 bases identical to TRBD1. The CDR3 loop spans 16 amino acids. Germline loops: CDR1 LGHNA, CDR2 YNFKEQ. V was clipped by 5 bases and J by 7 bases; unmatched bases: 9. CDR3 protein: CASSSRPGTGGEKLFF. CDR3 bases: TGTGCCAGCAGCTCGCGTCCCGGGACAGGGGGTGAAAAACTGTTTTTT.

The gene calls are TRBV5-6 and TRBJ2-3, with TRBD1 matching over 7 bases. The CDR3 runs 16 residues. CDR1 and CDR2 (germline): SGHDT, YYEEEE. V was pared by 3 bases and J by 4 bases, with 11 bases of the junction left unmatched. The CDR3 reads CASSSVEGARADTQYF. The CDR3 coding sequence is TGTGCCAGCAGCTCGGTAGAGGGGGCGAGGGCAGATACGCAGTATTTT.

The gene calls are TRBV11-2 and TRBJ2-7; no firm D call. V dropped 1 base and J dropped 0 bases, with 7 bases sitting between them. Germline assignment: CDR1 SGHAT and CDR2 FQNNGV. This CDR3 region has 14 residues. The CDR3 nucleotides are TGTGCCAGCAGCTTAGCTTCCCGCTCCTACGAGCAGTACTTC. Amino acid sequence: CASSLASRSYEQYF.

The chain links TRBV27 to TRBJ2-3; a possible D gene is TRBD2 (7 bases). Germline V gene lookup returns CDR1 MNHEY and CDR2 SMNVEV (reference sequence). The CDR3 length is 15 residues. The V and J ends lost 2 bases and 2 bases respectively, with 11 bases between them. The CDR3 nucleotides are TGTGCCAGCAGTTTAGCGGGGGCAAACACAGATACGCAGTATTTT. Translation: CASSLAGANTDTQYF.

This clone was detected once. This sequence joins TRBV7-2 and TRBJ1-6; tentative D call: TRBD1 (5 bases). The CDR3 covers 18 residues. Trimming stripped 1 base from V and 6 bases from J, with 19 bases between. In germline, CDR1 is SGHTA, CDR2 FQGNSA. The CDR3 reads CASSLDGYRTKLNSPLHF. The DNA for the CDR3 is TGTGCCAGCAGCTTAGACGGGTACAGGACAAAACTTAATTCACCCCTCCACTTT. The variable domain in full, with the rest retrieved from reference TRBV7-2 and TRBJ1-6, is GAGVSQSPSNKVTEKGKDVELRCDPISGHTALYWYRQSLGQGLEFLIYFQGNSAPDKSGLPSDRFSAERTGGSVSTLTIQRTQQEDSAVYLCASSLDGYRTKLNSPLHFGNGTRLTVT.

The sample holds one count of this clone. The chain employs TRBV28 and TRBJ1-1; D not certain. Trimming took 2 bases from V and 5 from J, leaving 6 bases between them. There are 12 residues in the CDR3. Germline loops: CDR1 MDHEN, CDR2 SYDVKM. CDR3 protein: CASSLRETEAFF. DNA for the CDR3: TGTGCCAGCAGTTTACGTGAAACTGAAGCTTTCTTT.

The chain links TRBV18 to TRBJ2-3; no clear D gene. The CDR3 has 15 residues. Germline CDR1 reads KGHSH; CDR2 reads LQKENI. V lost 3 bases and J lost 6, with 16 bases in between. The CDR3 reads CASSPSPTLSDTQYF. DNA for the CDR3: TGTGCCAGCTCACCCAGTCCCACGCTATCTGATACGCAGTATTTT.

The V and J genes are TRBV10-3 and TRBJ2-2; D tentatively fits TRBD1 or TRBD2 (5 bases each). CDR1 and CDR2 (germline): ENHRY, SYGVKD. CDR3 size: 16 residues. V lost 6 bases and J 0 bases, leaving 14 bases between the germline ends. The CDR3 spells CAISRQGTSNTGELFF. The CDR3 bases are TGTGCCATCAGCCGCCAAGGGACCTCGAACACCGGGGAGCTGTTTTTT.

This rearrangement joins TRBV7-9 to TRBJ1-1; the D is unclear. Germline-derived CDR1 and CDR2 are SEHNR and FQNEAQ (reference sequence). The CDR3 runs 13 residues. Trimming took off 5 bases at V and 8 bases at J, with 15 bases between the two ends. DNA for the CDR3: TGTGCCAGCAGCCCCGGGAGTTTTGGGGAAGCTTTCTTT. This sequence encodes CASSPGSFGEAFF.

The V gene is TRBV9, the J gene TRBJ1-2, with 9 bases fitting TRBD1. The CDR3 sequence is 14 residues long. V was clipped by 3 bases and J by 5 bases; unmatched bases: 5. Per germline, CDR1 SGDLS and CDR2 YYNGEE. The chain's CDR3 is CASSAQGARYGYTF. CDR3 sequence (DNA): TGTGCCAGCAGCGCACAGGGGGCGAGATATGGCTACACCTTC.

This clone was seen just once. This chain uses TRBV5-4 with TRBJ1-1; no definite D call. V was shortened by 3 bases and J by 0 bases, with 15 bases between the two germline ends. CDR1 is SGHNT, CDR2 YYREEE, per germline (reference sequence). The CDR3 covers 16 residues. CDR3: CASSSGRSFLNTEAFF. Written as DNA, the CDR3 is TGTGCCAGCAGCTCCGGGCGCTCCTTTCTGAACACTGAAGCTTTCTTT.

The CDR3 DNA reads as TGCAGCGTTGAAGGACGGGACTACGAGCAGTACTTC. Its protein product is CSVEGRDYEQYF. This chain uses TRBV29-1 with TRBJ2-7; D perhaps matches TRBD2 (5 bases). Germline loops: CDR1 SQVTM, CDR2 ANQGSEA. V dropped 1 base and J dropped 3 bases, with 7 bases sitting between them. The CDR3 has 12 amino acids.

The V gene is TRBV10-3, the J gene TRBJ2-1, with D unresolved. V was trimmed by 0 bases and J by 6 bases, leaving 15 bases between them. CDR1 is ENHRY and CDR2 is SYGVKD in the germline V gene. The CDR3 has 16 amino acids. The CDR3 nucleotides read TGTGCCATCAGTGAGTCGTTGGGTCTTGGTAGCAATGAGCAGTTCTTC. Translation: CAISESLGLGSNEQFF.

In DNA, the CDR3 is TGCAGCGTTGAATGGGGCAGGGGAGAGACCCAGTACTTC. Its protein product is CSVEWGRGETQYF. The chain has TRBV29-1 and TRBJ2-5; D perhaps matches TRBD1 (6 bases). The CDR3 spans 13 residues. Germline V CDR1 and CDR2: SQVTM, ANQGSEA. V lost 2 bases, J lost 4 bases, and 11 bases lay in between. The full variable domain, completed using reference TRBV29-1 and TRBJ2-5, is SAVISQKPSRDICQRGTSLTIQCQVDSQVTMMFWYRQQPGQSLTLIATANQGSEATYESGFVIDKFPISRPNLTFSTLTVSNMSPEDSSIYLCSVEWGRGETQYFGPGTRLLVL.